Reported below is one TCR beta chain. Primers for the PCR totalled 60 Vbeta and 13 Jbeta. Clones were read by immunoSEQ multiplex PCR, and TCRdb kept only the in-frame ones, dropping some. Here the sample spans under 150,000 clones, approximately 68% being singletons. The entry originates in a study of cytomegalovirus exposure and HLA in healthy donors. From germline, CDR1 is LGHNA and CDR2 YNFKEQ. The CDR3 has 14 amino acids. Trimming at V came to 6 bases and at J to 8 bases, leaving 8 bases not matched to a gene. The rearrangement links TRBV4-2 to TRBJ2-2; 8 bases match TRBD2. Sequencing was performed on PBMCs. The sequence was obtained from a man aged 35 to 55 in good health and CMV-seronegative. The DNA for the CDR3 is TGTGCCAGCAGTAGCGGGGAGGGTATAGGGGAGCTGTTTTTT. Translated: CASSSGEGIGELFF.